A single sample gave rise to the 3 T cell receptor beta chains below, sequenced in a study of shared clonotypes between healthy human individuals. Sequencing was performed with immunoSEQ multiplex PCR; in TCRdb, only in-frame clones are kept and a portion is missing. The table records approximately 980,000 clones, 70% to 85% of them present only once. Sequencing input: memory CD4+ T cells sorted from blood. The subset: CD45RA-negative fraction. These receptors were taken from a man between 18 and 29 years old in good health.

V is TRBV18 and J is TRBJ1-2, with D maybe TRBD1 (5 bases). The CDR3 extends over 13 amino acids. Trimming left V 0 bases short and J 7 bases short, with 9 bases between. Germline CDR1 is KGHSH and CDR2 is LQKENI. In nucleotides, the CDR3 is TGTGCCAGCTCACCACCGCAGGGTGGTGGCTACACCTTC. It encodes CASSPPQGGGYTF. The whole variable domain, filled in from reference TRBV18 and TRBJ1-2, reads NAGVMQNPRHLVRRRGQEARLRCSPMKGHSHVYWYRQLPEEGLKFMVYLQKENIIDESGMPKERFSAEFPKEGPSILRIQQVVRGDSAAYFCASSPPQGGGYTFGSGTRLTVV.

V usage is TRBV19 and J usage is TRBJ1-3, with D uncertain. V lost 9 bases to trimming and J lost 0 bases, with 9 bases between them. CDR3 length: 13 amino acids. Germline V gives CDR1 LNHDA, CDR2 SQIVND (reference sequence). The CDR3 spells CASRVGSGNTIYF. For the CDR3, the DNA is TGTGCCAGCCGCGTGGGCTCTGGAAACACCATATATTTT.

In DNA, the CDR3 is TGTGCCAGCAGCCCACGTCCAGTCACAGATACGCAGTATTTT. It translates to CASSPRPVTDTQYF. V usage is TRBV7-2 and J usage is TRBJ2-3, with unresolved D. Germline values: CDR1 SGHTA, CDR2 FQGNSA. This CDR3 is 14 amino acids long. Trimming left V 5 bases short and J 2 bases short, with 11 bases between.